This is a list of T cell receptor beta chains from one sample in a study of blood T cell repertoires in COVID-19. The repertoire was sequenced with immunoSEQ multiplex PCR; TCRdb's copy has only in-frame clones and lacks some. The sample comprises roughly 100,000 clones, about four fifths of which are singletons, and approximately 3.5% rests with the top ten. The sample comprised peripheral blood. The receptors originated from a woman of 80 years or more with active or convalescent COVID-19. The CDR3 runs from the conserved cysteine through the conserved F or W. Expanded clones get a size class; other rows say once, few or many, or leave the size out.

j_call	clone_size	v_call	cdr3_aa
TRBJ1-2	once	TRBV6-4	CASRPRRGPAYGYTF
TRBJ2-2	.	TRBV9	CASGDRFANTGELFF
TRBJ1-6	.	TRBV28	CASSGSTGANSPLHF
TRBJ2-7	.	TRBV28	CASRDRVYEQYF
TRBJ1-3	.	TRBV5-5	CASSLGPEGTESSGNTIYF
TRBJ1-5	few	TRBV2	CASSARGGQPQHF
TRBJ1-1	.	TRBV10-3	CAISERGAGGVTEAFF
TRBJ1-3	.	TRBV20-1	CSASGSGRTIRNTIYF
TRBJ1-5	.	TRBV4-2	CASSQDGTGSNQPQHF
TRBJ2-2	.	TRBV3-1/TRBV3-2	CASSQPKVSVTGELFF
TRBJ1-1	few	TRBV28	CASISYTEAFF
TRBJ1-3	.	TRBV5-1	CASSQGAVSGNTIYF
TRBJ1-2	.	TRBV30	CAWNRQSSLYGYTF
TRBJ2-3	.	TRBV27	CASSPLSGPRTQYF
TRBJ1-2	.	TRBV19	CASMRGGQALGYTF
TRBJ1-1	.	TRBV9	CASSVEFGSNTEAFF
TRBJ2-1	.	TRBV7-2	CASSPPGLAGSNEQFF
TRBJ1-1	.	TRBV2	CASSWGGDTEAFF
TRBJ2-1	few	TRBV11-2	CASSLMRGPGRNEQFF
TRBJ1-5	once	TRBV12-2	CASRPVSQGACQPQHF
TRBJ2-7	.	TRBV5-3	CARSFSGGPCVAYEQYF
TRBJ2-2	.	TRBV27	CASSVDRRNTGELFF
TRBJ1-6	.	TRBV6-1	CASSREGMRNSPLHF
TRBJ2-7	.	TRBV6-2/TRBV6-3	CASSQDRSSYEQYF
TRBJ2-1	.	TRBV25-1	CASNLAGTGSSGSQFF
TRBJ2-1	.	TRBV19	CASKSTGSYNEQFF
TRBJ2-2	many	TRBV9	CASSVTGTNTGELFF
TRBJ2-7	.	TRBV6-5	CASSASNRPYEQYF
TRBJ2-6	.	TRBV19	CASSYGGRTGANVLTF
TRBJ1-4	.	TRBV21-1	CASSKVRARAANEKLFF
TRBJ2-7	.	TRBV5-8	CASSLFVLIGVSYEQYF
TRBJ2-3	.	TRBV2	CASTPARGRDSDTQYF
TRBJ2-7	.	TRBV29-1	CSVVGGAYEQYF
TRBJ2-2	.	TRBV4-1	CASSQDLRTGRTGELFF
TRBJ2-7	.	TRBV6-4	CASSDSARLYEQYF
TRBJ1-3	.	TRBV5-6	CASSRLGNTIYF
TRBJ2-5	.	TRBV5-5	CASSFKPRQETQYF
TRBJ1-2	few	TRBV21-1	CASSKGGTANYGYTF
TRBJ2-3	.	TRBV7-3	CASSSKRGSDTQYF
TRBJ2-3	.	TRBV2	CASTGVSAADTQYF
TRBJ1-5	.	TRBV6-5	CASSGGQGNNQPQHF
TRBJ1-3	.	TRBV14	CASSQEVSGDGRNTIYF
TRBJ2-2	.	TRBV6-6	CASSSTSGNTGELFF
TRBJ1-6	.	TRBV5-1	CASSLVGGSGDSPLHF
TRBJ1-1	once	TRBV19	CASSTQVVPEAFF
TRBJ1-1	.	TRBV7-6	CASSPYGTGGRVNTEAFF
TRBJ2-1	.	TRBV4-1	CASSATSGSLYEQFF